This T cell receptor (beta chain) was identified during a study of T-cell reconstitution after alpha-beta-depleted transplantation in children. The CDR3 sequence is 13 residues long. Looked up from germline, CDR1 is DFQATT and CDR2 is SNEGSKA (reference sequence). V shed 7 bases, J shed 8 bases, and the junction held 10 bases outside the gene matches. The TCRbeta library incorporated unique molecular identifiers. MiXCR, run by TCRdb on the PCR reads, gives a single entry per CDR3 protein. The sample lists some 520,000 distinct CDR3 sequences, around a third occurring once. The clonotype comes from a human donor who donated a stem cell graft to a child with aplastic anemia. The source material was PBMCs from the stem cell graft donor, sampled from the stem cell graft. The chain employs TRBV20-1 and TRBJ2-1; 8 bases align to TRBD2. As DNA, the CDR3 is TGCAGTGTCCCGGGACTAGGTGGAGATGAGCAGTTCTTC. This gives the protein CSVPGLGGDEQFF.